Following are 32 T cell receptor beta chains from one sample sequenced in a study of response to subunit inactivated influenza vaccine. TCRdb reprocessed the RT-PCR reads via MiXCR and lists one record per CDR3 protein. The sample has approximately 230,000 distinct CDR3 sequences; over 9% are singletons. The specimen comprised non-naive T cells sorted from PBMCs, sampled about 14 days before vaccination. These TCRs come from a man aged 50-59 years who received an inactivated influenza vaccine.

A few counts support this clonotype. The chain couples TRBV28 to TRBJ2-3; D gene uncertain. Germline lookup yields CDR1 MDHEN and CDR2 SYDVKM. Trimming cost V 1 base and J 4 bases, with 12 bases left between them. This CDR3 contains 15 residues. DNA for the CDR3: TGTGCCAGCAGTTTATTCGGGTTAGAAGCAGATACGCAGTATTTT. Translating it yields CASSLFGLEADTQYF.

A few counts support this clonotype. The genes are TRBV4-3 and TRBJ1-2, with D unresolved. The length of the CDR3 is 14 residues. V was cut by 3 bases and J by 0 bases, with 8 bases left in between. CDR1 and CDR2 (germline): LGHNA, YSLEER. The CDR3 DNA sequence: TGCGCCAGCAGCCACACAGACTCTAACTATGGCTACACCTTC. This translates into CASSHTDSNYGYTF.

This chain uses TRBV4-2 with TRBJ1-1, with 11 bases identical to TRBD1. CDR1 is LGHNA, CDR2 YNFKEQ, per germline. This CDR3 has 15 residues. Losses at the gene ends were 1 base for V and 6 bases for J; bases not matched to a gene: 4. CDR3 region: CASSQGGQGEAEAFF. CDR3 DNA sequence: TGTGCCAGCAGCCAAGGGGGACAGGGGGAGGCTGAAGCTTTCTTT.

The gene calls are TRBV19 and TRBJ2-7; 10 positions match TRBD2. The V gene end was trimmed by 6 bases and the J gene end by 6 bases; junction bases not matched to a gene: 8. This CDR3 region has 14 residues. The germline V gene encodes CDR1 LNHDA and CDR2 SQIVND (reference sequence). The CDR3 DNA follows: TGTGCCAGTAGCTATAGCGGGAGGCTCAGCGAGCAGTACTTC. Translated, it gives CASSYSGRLSEQYF.

The chain links TRBV5-6 to TRBJ1-3; 7 nucleotides line up with TRBD1. Germline trimming cut 4 bases from V and 2 bases from J; bases unmatched to any gene: 9. There are 16 residues in the CDR3. Germline lookup yields CDR1 SGHDT and CDR2 YYEEEE. Here the CDR3 DNA reads TGTGCCAGCAGCCCAACACAGGGGAGCCCTGGAAACACCATATATTTT. Its translation: CASSPTQGSPGNTIYF.

The sample holds a few counts of this clonotype. The chain combines TRBV4-2 with TRBJ2-1; D call uncertain. The germline CDR1 and CDR2 sequences are LGHNA and YNFKEQ. This CDR3 spans 17 amino acids. V dropped 0 bases and J dropped 4 bases, with 16 bases sitting between them. CDR3 sequence reads: CASSQDGWSVGYNEQFF. The CDR3 DNA reads TGTGCCAGCAGCCAAGACGGGTGGTCGGTAGGGTACAATGAGCAGTTCTTC.

This clonotype was seen only a few times. The chain combines TRBV29-1 with TRBJ1-2, with a tentative D call TRBD1 (6 bases). Germline loops: CDR1 SQVTM, CDR2 ANQGSEA. The V end lost 5 bases, the J end lost 2 bases, and 6 bases lay between the germline ends. This CDR3 spans 11 amino acids. The CDR3 DNA reads as TGCAGCGTTACAGGGAACTATGGCTACACCTTC. This codes for CSVTGNYGYTF.

In this sample, this clonotype turned up a few times. The rearrangement joins TRBV14 to TRBJ1-1; TRBD1 agrees at 9 bases. Trimming took 4 bases from V and 1 from J; bases not matched to a gene: 7. The CDR3 runs to 16 residues. Germline lookup yields CDR1 SGHDN and CDR2 FVKESK. The CDR3 spells CASSPGTGITNTEAFF. The CDR3 DNA is TGTGCCAGCAGCCCCGGGACAGGGATCACGAACACTGAAGCTTTCTTT.

Only a few counts were recorded for this clonotype. The junction departs from germline at one end; a sequencing error may be responsible. This chain uses TRBV6-1 with TRBJ2-2, with 13 bases that match TRBD2. In germline, CDR1 is MNHNS, CDR2 SASEGT. The CDR3 runs 16 residues. The CDR3 DNA reads as TGTGCCAGCAGAGAAGCGACTAGCGGGGGGCCCGGGGAGCTGTTTTTT. Amino acids: CASREATSGGPGELFF.

CDR3 nucleotide sequence: TGTGCCAGCAGCCGGGGCGCCATCTATGGCTACACCTTC. It yields the protein CASSRGAIYGYTF. V gene TRBV3-1 combines with J gene TRBJ1-2; D is possibly TRBD1 (5 bases). CDR1 LGHDT and CDR2 YNNKEL come from the germline V gene (reference sequence). This CDR3 contains 13 residues. Trimming cost V 4 bases and J 4 bases, with 10 bases left between them. The complete variable domain, with remaining parts taken from reference TRBV3-1 and TRBJ1-2, reads DTAVSQTPKYLVTQMGNDKSIKCEQNLGHDTMYWYKQDSKKFLKIMFSYNNKELIINETVPNRFSPKSPDKAHLNLHINSLELGDSAVYFCASSRGAIYGYTFGSGTRLTVV.

This clonotype appeared many times. The chain links TRBV28 to TRBJ2-1; D unclear. Germline CDR1 reads MDHEN; CDR2 reads SYDVKM. Trimming removed 8 bases from V and 0 bases from J, with 14 bases in between. This CDR3 region has 15 residues. The CDR3 DNA reads as TGTGCCAGCGGGGTAGGTGGAAGCTCCTACAATGAGCAGTTCTTC. It encodes CASGVGGSSYNEQFF.

This clonotype turned up a few times. The J gene is TRBJ2-7, the V gene TRBV11-2; weak D call: TRBD2 (6 bases). V lost 5 bases and J lost 4, with 18 bases in between. This CDR3 contains 15 residues. Germline CDR1 reads SGHAT; CDR2 reads FQNNGV. The CDR3 DNA sequence: TGTGCCAGCAGCCTCCTCGGGGGTGGTGAGTACGAGCAGTACTTC. This encodes CASSLLGGGEYEQYF.

A few counts support this clonotype. V is TRBV2 and J is TRBJ2-1; 11 nucleotides agree with TRBD2. The J segment lost 2 bases and the V segment lost 6 bases, leaving 3 bases of the junction unmatched. Germline V gene data show CDR1 as SNHLY and CDR2 as FYNNEI. The CDR3 has 15 amino acids. The CDR3 DNA reads TGTGCCAGCAGGGAGACTAGCGGGGCCTACAATGAGCAGTTCTTC. This translates into CASRETSGAYNEQFF.

The chain has TRBV20-1 and TRBJ2-4; 13 positions agree with TRBD2. This CDR3 is 14 amino acids long. The V and J ends lost 5 bases and 4 bases, in that order; junction bases with no gene match: 2. CDR1 is DFQATT, CDR2 SNEGSKA, per germline (reference sequence). This chain's CDR3 is CSASTSGGKNIQYF. CDR3 coding DNA: TGCAGTGCTTCGACTAGCGGGGGGAAAAACATTCAGTACTTC.

This clonotype was seen more than once but under ten times. V is TRBV20-1 and J is TRBJ2-3, with TRBD2 matching over 10 bases. Germline V CDR1 and CDR2: DFQATT, SNEGSKA (reference sequence). There are 13 residues in the CDR3. V lost 6 bases and J lost 4; bases outside the gene matches: 4. The CDR3 nucleotides are TGCAGTGCAACTAGCGGGACCCCAGATACGCAGTATTTT. Protein product: CSATSGTPDTQYF.

This clonotype was counted at least ten times. The V and J genes are TRBV12-3 or TRBV12-4 and TRBJ2-5; 10 positions match TRBD1. V shed 3 bases, J shed 5 bases, and the junction held 6 bases outside the gene matches. This CDR3 is 15 amino acids long. The CDR3 reads CASSFGTGVGETQYF. As DNA, the CDR3 is TGTGCCAGCAGTTTTGGGACAGGGGTCGGGGAGACCCAGTACTTC.

A few counts support this clonotype. J is TRBJ2-5 and V is TRBV7-2; the match to TRBD2 covers 11 bases. The germline gives CDR1 SGHTA, CDR2 FQGNSA. The CDR3 has 15 residues. V shed 2 bases, J shed 4 bases, and the junction held 3 bases outside the gene matches. As DNA, the CDR3 is TGTGCCAGCAGCTTAACTAGCGGGGGCAGAGAGACCCAGTACTTC. It codes for CASSLTSGGRETQYF. The full variable domain, its missing parts supplied by reference TRBV7-2 and TRBJ2-5, is GAGVSQSPSNKVTEKGKDVELRCDPISGHTALYWYRQSLGQGLEFLIYFQGNSAPDKSGLPSDRFSAERTGGSVSTLTIQRTQQEDSAVYLCASSLTSGGRETQYFGPGTRLLVL.

At least ten counts were recorded for this clonotype. V usage is TRBV11-1 and J usage is TRBJ2-5; 9 nucleotides line up with TRBD1. With V trimmed by 4 bases and J by 0 bases, 9 bases remained unmatched. Germline assignment: CDR1 SGHAT and CDR2 FQDESV (reference sequence). CDR3 length: 17 residues. The chain's CDR3 is CASSSGTGRGYQETQYF. CDR3 DNA sequence: TGTGCCAGCAGCTCTGGGACAGGGAGGGGGTACCAAGAGACCCAGTACTTC. Using reference TRBV11-1 and TRBJ2-5 for the parts outside the CDR3, the full variable domain is EAEVAQSPRYKITEKSQAVAFWCDPISGHATLYWYRQILGQGPELLVQFQDESVVDDSQLPKDRFSAERLKGVDSTLKIQPAELGDSAMYLCASSSGTGRGYQETQYFGPGTRLLVL.

V is TRBV7-2 and J is TRBJ1-2; 8 nucleotides agree with TRBD1. CDR1 is SGHTA, CDR2 FQGNSA, per germline. The CDR3 runs 14 residues. Trimming took 7 bases from V and 3 from J; bases not matched to a gene: 7. The CDR3 region is CASIWTGSDYGYTF. The CDR3 region has the DNA TGTGCCAGCATATGGACAGGGAGCGACTATGGCTACACCTTC. Full variable domain (outside the CDR3, taken from reference TRBV7-2 and TRBJ1-2): GAGVSQSPSNKVTEKGKDVELRCDPISGHTALYWYRQSLGQGLEFLIYFQGNSAPDKSGLPSDRFSAERTGGSVSTLTIQRTQQEDSAVYLCASIWTGSDYGYTFGSGTRLTVV.

This clonotype showed up many times. This chain uses TRBV29-1 with TRBJ2-3, with TRBD2 matching 8 bases. Looked up from germline, CDR1 is SQVTM and CDR2 is ANQGSEA. Losses at the gene ends were 6 bases for V and 2 bases for J; bases not matched to a gene: 7. There are 14 residues in the CDR3. DNA for the CDR3: TGCAGCGTCGCAGCGGGAGATATCACAGATACGCAGTATTTT. Amino acids: CSVAAGDITDTQYF.

The chain is built from TRBV7-9 and TRBJ2-7, with 10 bases fitting TRBD1. The CDR3 length is 16 residues. Germline-derived CDR1 and CDR2 are SEHNR and FQNEAQ (reference sequence). V was pared by 5 bases and J by 7 bases, with 14 bases of the junction left unmatched. This CDR3 is CASSLTGTGASGEQYF. CDR3 nucleotides: TGTGCCAGCAGCCTTACCGGGACAGGGGCATCGGGAGAGCAGTACTTC.

This chain links TRBV5-1 with TRBJ1-6; possible D gene TRBD1, 6 bases. V was pared by 2 bases and J by 5 bases, with 17 bases between. The CDR3 consists of 17 residues. Germline V gene data show CDR1 as SGHRS and CDR2 as YFSETQ. This CDR3 is CASSLSLTGRDNSPLHF. CDR3 nucleotides: TGCGCCAGCAGCTTAAGCCTGACAGGTAGAGATAATTCACCCCTCCACTTT.

This clonotype occurred a few times. This rearrangement joins TRBV7-6 to TRBJ2-6, with D possibly TRBD2 on 6 matching bases. CDR3 length equals 19 residues. Germline V gene data show CDR1 as SGHVS and CDR2 as FNYEAQ. V shed 0 bases and J shed 0 bases, with 15 bases lying between them. CDR3 DNA sequence: TGTGCCAGCAGCTTAGCATCGGCTGCGGACTACTCTGGGGCCAACGTCCTGACTTTC. Encoded protein: CASSLASAADYSGANVLTF.

This clonotype was seen more than once but under ten times. This chain uses TRBV6-2 or TRBV6-3 with TRBJ2-3; D perhaps matches TRBD2 (5 bases). There are 12 residues in the CDR3. From germline, CDR1 is MNHEY and CDR2 SVGEGT. Trimming removed 8 bases from V and 6 bases from J, with 12 bases in between. In DNA form, the CDR3 reads TGTGCCAGCGCCGTCTGGGAGGATACGCAGTATTTT. This sequence encodes CASAVWEDTQYF.

This clonotype turned up a few times. A read error may explain this, as a much larger clone is one base away. In DNA, the CDR3 is TGCGCCAGCAGCCAAGGGCCGGGGACCGGGGAGCTGTTTTTT. Translating it yields CASSQGPGTGELFF. The rearrangement joins TRBV4-1 to TRBJ2-2; D is possibly TRBD2 (5 bases). The CDR3 loop spans 14 amino acids. Germline V gene data show CDR1 as MGHRA and CDR2 as YSYEKL. Trimming removed 1 base at V and 5 bases at J, with 8 bases between.

V and J are TRBV5-6 and TRBJ2-3; D gene uncertain. The length of the CDR3 is 14 residues. The V end lost 0 bases, the J end lost 2 bases, and 7 bases lay between the germline ends. Germline CDR1 SGHDT, CDR2 YYEEEE. CDR3 sequence (DNA): TGTGCCAGCAGCTTGGACAGATTCACAGATACGCAGTATTTT. This gives the protein CASSLDRFTDTQYF.

This clonotype has more than one count but fewer than ten. The chain is built from TRBV28 and TRBJ2-7, with no clear D. CDR3 length: 12 amino acids. Trimming took off 6 bases at V and 3 bases at J, with 9 bases between the two ends. Germline V gene lookup returns CDR1 MDHEN and CDR2 SYDVKM. Here the CDR3 DNA reads TGTGCCAGCAGCCTTTTGAACTACGAGCAGTACTTC. Translation gives CASSLLNYEQYF. The full variable domain, in which reference TRBV28 and TRBJ2-7 provide the parts outside the CDR3, is DVKVTQSSRYLVKRTGEKVFLECVQDMDHENMFWYRQDPGLGLRLIYFSYDVKMKEKGDIPEGYSVSREKKERFSLILESASTNQTSMYLCASSLLNYEQYFGPGTRLTVT.

This chain connects TRBV19 to TRBJ2-7; D ambiguous. V was cut by 0 bases and J by 2 bases, with 5 bases left in between. This CDR3 comprises 13 residues. Germline loops: CDR1 LNHDA, CDR2 SQIVND (reference sequence). Here the CDR3 reads CASSIEGTYEQYF. The CDR3 DNA reads as TGTGCCAGTAGTATAGAGGGCACCTACGAGCAGTACTTC.

The chain is built from TRBV4-2 and TRBJ2-3; D ambiguous. The CDR3 length is 14 residues. The V gene lost 0 bases and the J gene lost 2 bases, with 6 bases spanning the gap. Germline CDR1 reads LGHNA; CDR2 reads YNFKEQ. CDR3 DNA sequence: TGTGCCAGCAGCCAAGACGCTTCCACAGATACGCAGTATTTT. It codes for CASSQDASTDTQYF.

This clonotype showed up just a few times. The gene calls are TRBV10-3 and TRBJ2-7; no clear D gene. V lost 2 bases to trimming and J lost 3 bases, with 8 bases between them. The CDR3 consists of 13 residues. Germline lookup yields CDR1 ENHRY and CDR2 SYGVKD. The DNA for the CDR3 is TGTGCCATCAGTGAGCGCCCAGGCTACGAGCAGTACTTC. Translating it yields CAISERPGYEQYF.

In this sample, this clonotype turned up many times. The V call is TRBV28, the J call TRBJ1-2; D call uncertain. V gave up 4 bases and J gave up 4 bases, with 19 bases separating them. This CDR3 has 16 residues. Germline V gene lookup returns CDR1 MDHEN and CDR2 SYDVKM. The CDR3 nucleotides are TGTGCCAGCAGTTCCCCGACACTGAACTGGGGCTATGGCTACACCTTC. Amino acid sequence: CASSSPTLNWGYGYTF.

This clonotype has more than one count but fewer than ten. The chain carries TRBV20-1 and TRBJ2-7, with 11 bases identical to TRBD2. CDR1 and CDR2 (germline): DFQATT, SNEGSKA (reference sequence). The CDR3 has 15 amino acids. V was clipped by 0 bases and J by 3 bases; unmatched bases: 4. CDR3 residues: CSARDSGRVGYEQYF. DNA for the CDR3: TGCAGTGCTAGAGATAGCGGGAGGGTTGGCTACGAGCAGTACTTC.